The clone carrying this TCR beta chain occurred once. This sample was included in a study of shared clonotypes between healthy human individuals. Here immunoSEQ multiplex PCR was the method, and the copy in TCRdb shows in-frame clones only, minus some. The sample yields some 2,100,000 clones, approximately 95% seen once. This CDR3 comprises 16 residues. Germline assignment: CDR1 SGHTA and CDR2 FQGNSA. V lost 1 base and J lost 4, with 16 bases in between. Sequencing was performed on naive CD4+ T cells sorted from blood. Subset given: CD45RA+ positively selected. This receptor was obtained from a man between 18 and 35 years old in good health. The genes are TRBV7-2 and TRBJ1-2; D might be TRBD1 (6 bases). The CDR3, as DNA: TGTGCCAGCAGCTTAGAATTCAGGGGTGGTAGCTATGGCTACACCTTC. It translates to CASSLEFRGGSYGYTF.